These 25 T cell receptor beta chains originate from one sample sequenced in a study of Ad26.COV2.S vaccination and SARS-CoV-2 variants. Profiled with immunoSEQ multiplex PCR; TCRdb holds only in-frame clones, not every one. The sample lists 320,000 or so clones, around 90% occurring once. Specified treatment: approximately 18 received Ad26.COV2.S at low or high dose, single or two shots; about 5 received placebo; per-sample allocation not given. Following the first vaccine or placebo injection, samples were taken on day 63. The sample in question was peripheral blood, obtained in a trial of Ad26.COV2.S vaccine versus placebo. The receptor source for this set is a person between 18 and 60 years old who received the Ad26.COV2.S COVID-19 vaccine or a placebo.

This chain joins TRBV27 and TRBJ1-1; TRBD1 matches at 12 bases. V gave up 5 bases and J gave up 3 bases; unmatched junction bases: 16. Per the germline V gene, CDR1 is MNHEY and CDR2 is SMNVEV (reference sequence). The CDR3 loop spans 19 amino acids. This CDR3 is CASSPWGQGASTFHTEAFF. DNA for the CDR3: TGTGCCAGCAGTCCCTGGGGACAGGGGGCCTCGACCTTCCACACTGAAGCTTTCTTT.

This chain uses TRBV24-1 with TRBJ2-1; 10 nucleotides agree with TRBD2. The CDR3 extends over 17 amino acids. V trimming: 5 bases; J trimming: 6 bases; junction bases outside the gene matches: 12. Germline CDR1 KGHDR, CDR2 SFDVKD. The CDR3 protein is CATSGNDLAGGSNEQFF. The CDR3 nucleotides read TGTGCCACCAGTGGGAACGACTTAGCGGGGGGAAGCAATGAGCAGTTCTTC.

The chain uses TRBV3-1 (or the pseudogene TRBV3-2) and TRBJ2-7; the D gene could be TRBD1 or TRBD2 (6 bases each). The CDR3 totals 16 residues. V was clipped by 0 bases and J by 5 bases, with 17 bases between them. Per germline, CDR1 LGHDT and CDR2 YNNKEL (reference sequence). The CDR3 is CASSQDVGGAPHEQYF. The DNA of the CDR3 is TGTGCCAGCAGCCAAGATGTGGGGGGCGCCCCCCACGAGCAGTACTTC.

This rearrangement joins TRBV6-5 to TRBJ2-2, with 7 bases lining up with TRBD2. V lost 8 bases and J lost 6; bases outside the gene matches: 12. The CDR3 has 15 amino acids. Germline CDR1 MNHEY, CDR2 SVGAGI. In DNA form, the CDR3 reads TGTGCCAGCGGATATATTATGACTAGCTCCGGGGAGCTGTTTTTT. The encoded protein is CASGYIMTSSGELFF.

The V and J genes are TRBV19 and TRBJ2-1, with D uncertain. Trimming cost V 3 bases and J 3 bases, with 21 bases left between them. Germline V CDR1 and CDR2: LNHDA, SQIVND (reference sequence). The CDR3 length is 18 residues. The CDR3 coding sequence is TGTGCCAGTAGTATTTTTGGGCCTGCACACGAAAACTACAATGAGCAGTTCTTC. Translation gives CASSIFGPAHENYNEQFF. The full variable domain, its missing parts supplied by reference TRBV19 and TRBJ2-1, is DGGITQSPKYLFRKEGQNVTLSCEQNLNHDAMYWYRQDPGQGLRLIYYSQIVNDFQKGDIAEGYSVSREKKESFPLTVTSAQKNPTAFYLCASSIFGPAHENYNEQFFGPGTRLTVL.

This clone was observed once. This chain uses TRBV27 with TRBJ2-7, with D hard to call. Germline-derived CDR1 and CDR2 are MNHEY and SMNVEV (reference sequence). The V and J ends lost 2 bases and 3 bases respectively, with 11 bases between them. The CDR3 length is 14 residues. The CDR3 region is CASSLTRSLYEQYF. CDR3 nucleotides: TGTGCCAGCAGTTTAACGAGGTCGCTCTACGAGCAGTACTTC.

The chain's CDR3 is CASSPDKALNYGYTF. As DNA, the CDR3 is TGTGCCAGCAGCCCGGATAAGGCCCTGAACTATGGCTACACCTTC. The chain carries TRBV5-4 and TRBJ1-2; D unresolved. CDR3 length: 15 residues. Trimming took 4 bases from V and 2 from J, leaving 15 bases between them. The germline V gene has CDR1 SGHNT and CDR2 YYREEE (reference sequence). Full variable domain (outside the CDR3, taken from reference TRBV5-4 and TRBJ1-2): ETGVTQSPTHLIKTRGQQVTLRCSSQSGHNTVSWYQQALGQGPQFIFQYYREEENGRGNFPPRFSGLQFPNYSSELNVNALELDDSALYLCASSPDKALNYGYTFGSGTRLTVV.

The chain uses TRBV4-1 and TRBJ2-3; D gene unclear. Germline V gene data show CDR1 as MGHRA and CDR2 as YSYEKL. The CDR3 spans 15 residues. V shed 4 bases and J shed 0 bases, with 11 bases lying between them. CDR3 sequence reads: CASSPTRGSTDTQYF. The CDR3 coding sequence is TGCGCCAGCAGCCCGACAAGAGGCAGCACAGATACGCAGTATTTT.

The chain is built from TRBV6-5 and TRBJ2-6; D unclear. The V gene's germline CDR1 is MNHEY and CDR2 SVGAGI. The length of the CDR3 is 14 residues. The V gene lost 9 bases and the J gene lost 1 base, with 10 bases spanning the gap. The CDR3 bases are TGTGCCAGTCTTCCGCCATCTGGGGCCAACGTCCTGACTTTC. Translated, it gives CASLPPSGANVLTF.

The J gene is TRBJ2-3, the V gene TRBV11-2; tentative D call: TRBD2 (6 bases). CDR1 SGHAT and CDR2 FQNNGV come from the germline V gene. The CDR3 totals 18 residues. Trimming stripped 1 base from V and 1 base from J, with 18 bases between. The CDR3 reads CASSLGLGSSEGTDTQYF. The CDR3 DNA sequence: TGTGCCAGCAGCTTAGGCCTCGGGAGTAGCGAGGGCACAGATACGCAGTATTTT.

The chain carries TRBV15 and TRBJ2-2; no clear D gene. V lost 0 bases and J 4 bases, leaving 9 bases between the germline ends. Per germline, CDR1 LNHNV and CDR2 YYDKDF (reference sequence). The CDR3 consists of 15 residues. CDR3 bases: TGTGCCACCAGCAGAGATACGACTTTCACCGGGGAGCTGTTTTTT. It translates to CATSRDTTFTGELFF.

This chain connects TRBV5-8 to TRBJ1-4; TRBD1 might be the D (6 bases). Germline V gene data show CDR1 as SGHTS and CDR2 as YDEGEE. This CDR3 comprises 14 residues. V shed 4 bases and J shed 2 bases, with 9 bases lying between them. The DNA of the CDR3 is TGTGCCAGCAGCGGGGGGGGCACTAATGAAAAACTGTTTTTT. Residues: CASSGGGTNEKLFF.

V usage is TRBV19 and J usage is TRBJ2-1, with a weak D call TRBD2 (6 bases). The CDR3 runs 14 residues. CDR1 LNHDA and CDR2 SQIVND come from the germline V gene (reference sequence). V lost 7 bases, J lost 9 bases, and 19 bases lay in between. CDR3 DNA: TGTGCCAGTACCGGGGACTCCCTCGTGACTGAGCAGTTCTTC. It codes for CASTGDSLVTEQFF.

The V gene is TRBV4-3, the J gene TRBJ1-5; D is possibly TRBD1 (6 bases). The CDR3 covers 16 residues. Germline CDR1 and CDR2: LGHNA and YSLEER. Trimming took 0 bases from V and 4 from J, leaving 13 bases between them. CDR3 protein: CASSQDADRPNQPQHF. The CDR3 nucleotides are TGCGCCAGCAGCCAAGATGCGGACAGACCAAATCAGCCCCAGCATTTT.

The CDR3 region is CASSLAAGAAGANVLTF. The DNA of the CDR3 is TGTGCCAGCAGCTTAGCGGCGGGGGCCGCTGGGGCCAACGTCCTGACTTTC. The J gene is TRBJ2-6, the V gene TRBV7-9, with a tentative D call TRBD2 (7 bases). The CDR3 sequence is 17 residues long. Germline V gene sequence: CDR1 SEHNR, CDR2 FQNEAQ (reference sequence). The V end lost 0 bases, the J end lost 2 bases, and 11 bases lay between the germline ends. The variable domain in full, with the rest retrieved from reference TRBV7-9 and TRBJ2-6, is DTGVSQNPRHKITKRGQNVTFRCDPISEHNRLYWYRQTLGQGPEFLTYFQNEAQLEKSRLLSDRFSAERPKGSFSTLEIQRTEQGDSAMYLCASSLAAGAAGANVLTFGAGSRLTVL.

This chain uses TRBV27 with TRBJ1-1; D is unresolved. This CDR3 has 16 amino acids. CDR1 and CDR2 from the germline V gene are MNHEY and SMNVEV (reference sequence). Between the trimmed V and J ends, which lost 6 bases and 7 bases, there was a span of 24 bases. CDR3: CASRSESPESDHEAFF. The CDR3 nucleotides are TGTGCCAGCAGATCCGAAAGTCCTGAAAGTGACCATGAAGCTTTCTTT.

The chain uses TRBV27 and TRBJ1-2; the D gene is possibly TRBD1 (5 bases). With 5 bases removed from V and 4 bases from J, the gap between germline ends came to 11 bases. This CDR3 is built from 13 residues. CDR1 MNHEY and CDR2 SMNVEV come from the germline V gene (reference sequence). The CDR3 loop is CASSAGGSYGYTF. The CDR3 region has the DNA TGTGCCAGCAGTGCGGGGGGAAGCTATGGCTACACCTTC.

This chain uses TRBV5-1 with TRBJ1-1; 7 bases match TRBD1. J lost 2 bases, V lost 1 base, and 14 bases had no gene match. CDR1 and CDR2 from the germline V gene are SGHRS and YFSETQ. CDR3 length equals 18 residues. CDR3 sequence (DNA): TGCGCCAGCAGCTTGAAAACGGGACAGAGGGGAGCTAACACTGAAGCTTTCTTT. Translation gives CASSLKTGQRGANTEAFF.

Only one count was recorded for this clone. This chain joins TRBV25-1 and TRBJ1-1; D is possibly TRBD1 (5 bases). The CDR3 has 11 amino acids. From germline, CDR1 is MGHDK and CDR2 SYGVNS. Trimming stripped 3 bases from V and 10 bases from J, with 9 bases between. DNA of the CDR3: TGTGCCAGCAGTGAGGCGGGGGGAGCTTTCTTT. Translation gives CASSEAGGAFF. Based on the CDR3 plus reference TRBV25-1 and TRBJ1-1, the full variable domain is EADIYQTPRYLVIGTGKKITLECSQTMGHDKMYWYQQDPGMELHLIHYSYGVNSTEKGDLSSESTVSRIRTEHFPLTLESARPSHTSQYLCASSEAGGAFFGQGTRLTVV.

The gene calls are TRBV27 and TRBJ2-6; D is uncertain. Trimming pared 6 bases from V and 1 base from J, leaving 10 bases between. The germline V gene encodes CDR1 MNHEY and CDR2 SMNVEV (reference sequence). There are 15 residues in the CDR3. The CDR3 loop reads CASSIHSSGANVLTF. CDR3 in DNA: TGTGCCAGCAGCATACACAGTTCTGGGGCCAACGTCCTGACTTTC.

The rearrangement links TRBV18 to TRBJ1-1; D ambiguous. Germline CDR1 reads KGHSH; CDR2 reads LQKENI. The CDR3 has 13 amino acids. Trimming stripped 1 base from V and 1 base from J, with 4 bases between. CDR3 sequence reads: CASSPRQNTEAFF. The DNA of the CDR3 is TGTGCCAGCTCACCACGGCAGAACACTGAAGCTTTCTTT.

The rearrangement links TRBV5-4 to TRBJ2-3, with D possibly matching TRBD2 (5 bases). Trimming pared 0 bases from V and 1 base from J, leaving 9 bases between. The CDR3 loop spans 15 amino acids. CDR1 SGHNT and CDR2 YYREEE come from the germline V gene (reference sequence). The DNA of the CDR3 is TGTGCCAGCAGCTTGGGCGGGTTGCGCACAGATACGCAGTATTTT. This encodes CASSLGGLRTDTQYF.

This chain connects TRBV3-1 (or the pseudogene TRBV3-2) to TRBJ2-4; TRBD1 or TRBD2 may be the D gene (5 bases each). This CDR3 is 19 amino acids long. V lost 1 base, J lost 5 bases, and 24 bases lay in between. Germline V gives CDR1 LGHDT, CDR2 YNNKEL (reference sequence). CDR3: CASSQVGSGTVDLENIQYF. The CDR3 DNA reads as TGTGCCAGCAGCCAAGTGGGTTCCGGGACCGTTGACCTTGAAAACATTCAGTACTTC.

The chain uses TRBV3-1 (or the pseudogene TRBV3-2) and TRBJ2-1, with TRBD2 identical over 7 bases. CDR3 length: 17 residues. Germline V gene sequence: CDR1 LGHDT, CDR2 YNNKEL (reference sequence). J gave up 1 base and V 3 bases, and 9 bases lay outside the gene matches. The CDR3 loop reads CASSHLPRGISYNEQFF. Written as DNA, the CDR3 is TGTGCCAGCAGCCATCTTCCGCGGGGGATATCCTACAATGAGCAGTTCTTC.

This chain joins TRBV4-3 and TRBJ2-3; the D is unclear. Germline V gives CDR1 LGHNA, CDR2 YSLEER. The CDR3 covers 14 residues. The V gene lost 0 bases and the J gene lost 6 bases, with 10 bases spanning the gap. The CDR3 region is CASSQDGLLDTQYF. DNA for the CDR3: TGCGCCAGCAGCCAAGATGGCCTGCTGGATACGCAGTATTTT.